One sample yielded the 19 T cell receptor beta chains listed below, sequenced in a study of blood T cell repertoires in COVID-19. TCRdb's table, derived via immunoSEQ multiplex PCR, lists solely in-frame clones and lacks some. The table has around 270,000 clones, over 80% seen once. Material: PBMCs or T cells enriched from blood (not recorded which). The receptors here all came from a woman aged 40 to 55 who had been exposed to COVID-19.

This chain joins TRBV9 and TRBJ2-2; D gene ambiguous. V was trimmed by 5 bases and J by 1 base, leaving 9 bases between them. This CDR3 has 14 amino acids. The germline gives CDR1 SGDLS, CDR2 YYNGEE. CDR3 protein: CASRVKLNTGELFF. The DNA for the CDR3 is TGTGCCAGCAGAGTAAAACTGAACACCGGGGAGCTGTTTTTT.

The chain's CDR3 is CASSLAEGQLAKNIQYF. The CDR3 DNA follows: TGTGCCAGCAGCTTGGCCGAGGGACAGCTAGCCAAAAACATTCAGTACTTC. The V gene is TRBV5-4, the J gene TRBJ2-4; TRBD1 agrees at 7 bases. Germline V CDR1 and CDR2: SGHNT, YYREEE (reference sequence). The CDR3 is 17 residues long. V dropped 0 bases and J dropped 0; count of bases not matched to a gene: 6.

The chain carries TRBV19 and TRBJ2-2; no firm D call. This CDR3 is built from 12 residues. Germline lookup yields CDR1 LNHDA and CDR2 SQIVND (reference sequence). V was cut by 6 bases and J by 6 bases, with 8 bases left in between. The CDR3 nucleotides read TGTGCCAGTAGCCCCCAGGCCGGGGAGCTGTTTTTT. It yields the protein CASSPQAGELFF.

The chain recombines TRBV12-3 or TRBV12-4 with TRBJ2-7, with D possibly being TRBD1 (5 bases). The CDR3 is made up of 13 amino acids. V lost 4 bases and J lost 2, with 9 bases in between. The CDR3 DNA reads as TGTGCCAGCAGTTCCCCGGACACCTACGAGCAGTACTTC. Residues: CASSSPDTYEQYF.

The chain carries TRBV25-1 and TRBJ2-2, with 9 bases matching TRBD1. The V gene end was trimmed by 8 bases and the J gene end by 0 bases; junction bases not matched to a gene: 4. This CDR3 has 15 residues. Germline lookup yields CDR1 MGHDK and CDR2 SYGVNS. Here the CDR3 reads CASGTGRPNTGELFF. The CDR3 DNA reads TGTGCCAGCGGGACAGGGCGACCGAACACCGGGGAGCTGTTTTTT.

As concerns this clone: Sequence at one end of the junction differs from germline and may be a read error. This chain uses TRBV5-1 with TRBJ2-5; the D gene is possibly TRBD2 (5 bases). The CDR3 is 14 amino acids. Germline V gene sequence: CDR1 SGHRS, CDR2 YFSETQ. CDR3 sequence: CASSSVRSDGAQYF. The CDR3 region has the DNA TGTGCCAGCAGCTCGGTGAGGAGTGACGGGGCCCAGTACTTC.

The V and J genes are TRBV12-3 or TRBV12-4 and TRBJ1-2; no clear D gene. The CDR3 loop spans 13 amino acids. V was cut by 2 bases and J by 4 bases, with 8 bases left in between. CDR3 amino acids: CASSLRTGYGYTF. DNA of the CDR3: TGTGCCAGCAGTTTAAGGACTGGCTATGGCTACACCTTC.

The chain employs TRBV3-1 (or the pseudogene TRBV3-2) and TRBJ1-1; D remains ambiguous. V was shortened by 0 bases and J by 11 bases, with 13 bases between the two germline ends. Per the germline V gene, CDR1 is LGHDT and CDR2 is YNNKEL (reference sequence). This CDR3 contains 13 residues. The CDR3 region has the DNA TGTGCCAGCAGCCAAGATCCGGCGGGATCCGCTTTCTTT. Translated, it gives CASSQDPAGSAFF.

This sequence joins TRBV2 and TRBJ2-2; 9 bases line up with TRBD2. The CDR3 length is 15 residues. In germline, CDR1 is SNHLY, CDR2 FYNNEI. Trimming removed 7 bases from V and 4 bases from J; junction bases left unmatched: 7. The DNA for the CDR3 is TGTGCCAGCAACCCTAGCGGGGTGAGCACCGGGGAGCTGTTTTTT. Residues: CASNPSGVSTGELFF.

The CDR3 region is CASSETGSGGSYEQYV. Here the CDR3 DNA reads TGTGCCAGCAGTGAGACAGGGTCGGGTGGATCCTACGAGCAGTACGTC. J is TRBJ2-7 and V is TRBV6-1; 7 positions match TRBD1. Germline V gives CDR1 MNHNS, CDR2 SASEGT. V shed 3 bases, J shed 1 base, and the junction held 9 bases outside the gene matches. This CDR3 contains 16 residues.

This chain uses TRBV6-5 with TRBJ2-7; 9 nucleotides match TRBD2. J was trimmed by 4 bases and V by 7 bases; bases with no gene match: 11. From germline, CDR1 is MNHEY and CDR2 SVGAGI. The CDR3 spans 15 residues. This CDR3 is CASMSGGHNRYEQYF. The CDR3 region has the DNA TGTGCCAGCATGAGCGGGGGGCACAACCGTTACGAGCAGTACTTC.

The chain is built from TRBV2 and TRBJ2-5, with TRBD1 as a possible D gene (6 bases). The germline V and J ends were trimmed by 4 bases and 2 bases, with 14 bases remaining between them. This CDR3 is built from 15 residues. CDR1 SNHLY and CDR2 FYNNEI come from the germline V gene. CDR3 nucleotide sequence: TGTGCCAGCAGTGTGGGGACAATGCTGCAAGAGACCCAGTACTTC. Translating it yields CASSVGTMLQETQYF.

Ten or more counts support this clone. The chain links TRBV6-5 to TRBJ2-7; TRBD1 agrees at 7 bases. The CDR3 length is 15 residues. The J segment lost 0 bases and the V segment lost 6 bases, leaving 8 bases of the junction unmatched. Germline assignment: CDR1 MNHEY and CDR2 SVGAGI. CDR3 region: CASSWDSLSSYEQYF. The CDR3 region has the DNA TGTGCCAGCAGCTGGGACAGTCTAAGCTCCTACGAGCAGTACTTC.

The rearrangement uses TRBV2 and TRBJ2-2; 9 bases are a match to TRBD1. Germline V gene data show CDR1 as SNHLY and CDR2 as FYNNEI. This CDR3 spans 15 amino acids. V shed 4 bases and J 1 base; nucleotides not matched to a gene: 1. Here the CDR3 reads CASSGDRENTGELFF. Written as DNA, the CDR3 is TGTGCCAGCAGTGGGGACAGGGAGAACACCGGGGAGCTGTTTTTT.

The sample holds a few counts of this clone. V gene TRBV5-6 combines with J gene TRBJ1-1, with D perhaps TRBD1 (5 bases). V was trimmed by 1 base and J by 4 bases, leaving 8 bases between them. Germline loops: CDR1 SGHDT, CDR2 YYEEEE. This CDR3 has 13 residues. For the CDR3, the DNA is TGTGCCAGCAGCTTGCAGGGTAGCACTGAAGCTTTCTTT. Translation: CASSLQGSTEAFF.

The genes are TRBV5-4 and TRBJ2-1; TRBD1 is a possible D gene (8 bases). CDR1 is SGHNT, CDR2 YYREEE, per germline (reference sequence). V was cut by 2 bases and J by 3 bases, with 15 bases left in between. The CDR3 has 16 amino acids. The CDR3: CASSLSTGEGYNEQFF. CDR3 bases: TGTGCCAGCAGCTTATCGACAGGGGAGGGCTACAATGAGCAGTTCTTC.

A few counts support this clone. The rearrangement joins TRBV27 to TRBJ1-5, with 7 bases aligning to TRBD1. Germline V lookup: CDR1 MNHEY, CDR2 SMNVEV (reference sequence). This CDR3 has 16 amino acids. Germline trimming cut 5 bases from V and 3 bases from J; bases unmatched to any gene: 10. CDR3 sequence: CASSKRGTELNQPQHF. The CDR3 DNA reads TGTGCCAGCAGTAAACGAGGGACAGAACTCAATCAGCCCCAGCATTTT.

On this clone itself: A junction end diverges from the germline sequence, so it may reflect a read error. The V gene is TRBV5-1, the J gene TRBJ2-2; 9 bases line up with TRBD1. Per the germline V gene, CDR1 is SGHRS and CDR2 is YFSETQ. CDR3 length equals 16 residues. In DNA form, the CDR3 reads TGTGCCAGCACGTACGACAGGGGGGCGAACACCGGGGAGCTGTTTTTT. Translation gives CASTYDRGANTGELFF.

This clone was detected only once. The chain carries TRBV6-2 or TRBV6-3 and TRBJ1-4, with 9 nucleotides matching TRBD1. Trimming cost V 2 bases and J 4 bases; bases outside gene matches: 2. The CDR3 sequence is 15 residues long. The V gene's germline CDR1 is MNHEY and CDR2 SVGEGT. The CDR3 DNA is TGTGCCAGCAGTTACGGGGACAGGGATAATGAAAAACTGTTTTTT. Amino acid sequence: CASSYGDRDNEKLFF.